This TCR beta chain was identified during a study of monozygotic twins with inflammatory bowel disease. After re-calling the 5' RACE reads, TCRdb lists one entry per CDR3 protein, DNA absent. The sample table includes approximately 420,000 distinct CDR3 sequences. The sequenced sample was blood. The receptor's source is a human donor with ulcerative colitis or Crohn's disease, or a healthy co-twin of an affected twin (not recorded which).

The chain's CDR3 is CASSQGTGGGYTF. V is TRBV4-1 and J is TRBJ1-2; there is no DNA to check the TCRdb D call of TRBD1. CDR1 is MGHRA and CDR2 is YSYEKL in the germline V gene. The CDR3 is 13 residues long.